One and the same sample provided the 32 T cell receptor beta chains below, sequenced in a study of blood T cell repertoires in COVID-19. Assay used: immunoSEQ multiplex PCR; TCRdb lists only in-frame clones, some missing. The repertoire has about 79,000 clones, 70% to 90% of them found once; the top ten carry approximately 4.5%. Sequenced sample: peripheral blood. The source of these receptors is a man in his fifties with active COVID-19.

The table lists this clone with a few counts. The V gene is TRBV4-2, the J gene TRBJ2-7; TRBD2 aligns across 9 bases. J lost 2 bases, V lost 4 bases, and 6 bases had no gene match. The germline V gene encodes CDR1 LGHNA and CDR2 YNFKEQ. This CDR3 has 15 residues. The CDR3 spells CASSPSGGRAYEQYF. The CDR3 DNA is TGTGCCAGCAGCCCCTCAGGCGGGAGGGCCTACGAGCAGTACTTC.

This chain uses TRBV2 with TRBJ1-6; 8 bases line up with TRBD1. V shed 6 bases and J 10 bases; nucleotides not matched to a gene: 8. The germline gives CDR1 SNHLY, CDR2 FYNNEI. CDR3 length: 14 residues. The CDR3 is CASSLGQGGSPLHF. The CDR3 DNA follows: TGTGCCAGCAGCCTTGGACAGGGTGGGTCACCCCTCCACTTT.

The CDR3 nucleotides are TGTGCCAGTAGTCCCCGGACTAGCGGGAGTGGGGATGAGCAGTTCTTC. Amino acid sequence: CASSPRTSGSGDEQFF. This chain connects TRBV19 to TRBJ2-1, with 13 bases identical to TRBD2. Germline V lookup: CDR1 LNHDA, CDR2 SQIVND (reference sequence). This CDR3 spans 16 amino acids. V shed 5 bases and J 8 bases; nucleotides not matched to a gene: 9.

J is TRBJ2-3 and V is TRBV9; 7 bases align to TRBD2. The CDR3 runs to 16 residues. Trimming took 4 bases from V and 0 from J; bases not matched to a gene: 8. CDR1 SGDLS and CDR2 YYNGEE come from the germline V gene. CDR3 region: CASSLMTGGSTDTQYF. DNA for the CDR3: TGTGCCAGCAGCCTCATGACGGGAGGCAGCACAGATACGCAGTATTTT.

The chain combines TRBV10-3 with TRBJ1-1, with D unclear. V was trimmed by 10 bases and J by 0 bases, leaving 12 bases between them. Germline assignment: CDR1 ENHRY and CDR2 SYGVKD. There are 13 residues in the CDR3. The CDR3 is CASVEVMNTEAFF. The DNA for the CDR3 is TGTGCCAGCGTGGAGGTTATGAACACTGAAGCTTTCTTT.

The V and J genes are TRBV6-5 and TRBJ1-1, with TRBD1 matching 7 bases. The CDR3 has 16 residues. Germline CDR1 MNHEY, CDR2 SVGAGI. Losses at the gene ends were 4 bases for V and 0 bases for J; bases not matched to a gene: 8. The CDR3 bases are TGTGCCAGCAGTTTGAGGACAGGATACATGAACACTGAAGCTTTCTTT. Translation gives CASSLRTGYMNTEAFF.

The rearrangement links TRBV28 to TRBJ2-7; 9 nucleotides align to TRBD2. CDR1 and CDR2 (germline): MDHEN, SYDVKM. The V gene end was trimmed by 5 bases and the J gene end by 3 bases; junction bases not matched to a gene: 11. The CDR3 is 16 amino acids. For the CDR3, the DNA is TGTGCCAGCAGTAAAGGGCGGGGGGGTTCAAGCTACGAGCAGTACTTC. Translating gives CASSKGRGGSSYEQYF. The full variable domain, its missing parts supplied by reference TRBV28 and TRBJ2-7, is DVKVTQSSRYLVKRTGEKVFLECVQDMDHENMFWYRQDPGLGLRLIYFSYDVKMKEKGDIPEGYSVSREKKERFSLILESASTNQTSMYLCASSKGRGGSSYEQYFGPGTRLTVT.

The chain is built from TRBV4-1 and TRBJ1-3, with D perhaps TRBD1 (5 bases). Between the trimmed V and J ends, which lost 1 base and 3 bases, there was a span of 13 bases. From germline, CDR1 is MGHRA and CDR2 YSYEKL. The CDR3 length is 16 residues. Here the CDR3 reads CASSQGGAGLGNTIYF. The CDR3 coding sequence is TGCGCCAGCAGCCAAGGAGGGGCGGGACTTGGAAACACCATATATTTT.

The CDR3 spells CASSEPPSGRGTDTQYF. CDR3 in DNA: TGTGCCAGCAGTGAACCCCCGAGCGGGAGAGGCACAGATACGCAGTATTTT. The rearrangement joins TRBV6-1 to TRBJ2-3; 8 positions agree with TRBD2. CDR1 is MNHNS and CDR2 is SASEGT in the germline V gene. CDR3 length equals 17 residues. The V and J ends lost 2 bases and 1 base, in that order; junction bases with no gene match: 8.

The V and J genes are TRBV29-1 and TRBJ1-1; TRBD1 matches at 9 bases. Germline V CDR1 and CDR2: SQVTM, ANQGSEA. This CDR3 contains 15 residues. The CDR3 sequence: CSARDRATINTEAFF. The CDR3 DNA reads TGCAGTGCCAGGGACAGGGCAACGATAAACACTGAAGCTTTCTTT.

This clone has a handful of counts. This chain joins TRBV2 and TRBJ1-2; 7 bases are a match to TRBD1. V shed 6 bases and J 7 bases; nucleotides not matched to a gene: 8. Germline CDR1 and CDR2: SNHLY and FYNNEI. There are 13 residues in the CDR3. In DNA, the CDR3 is TGTGCCAGCAGGAACAGGGGTCTTGGTGGCTACACCTTC. Its translation is CASRNRGLGGYTF.

V and J are TRBV7-9 and TRBJ1-6, with TRBD1 identical over 7 bases. V shed 0 bases and J 10 bases; nucleotides not matched to a gene: 6. Germline CDR1 SEHNR, CDR2 FQNEAQ (reference sequence). The length of the CDR3 is 15 residues. The chain's CDR3 is CASSLAPGGNSPLHF. The CDR3 DNA reads TGTGCCAGCAGCTTAGCCCCAGGGGGAAACTCACCCCTCCACTTT. The complete variable domain, with remaining parts taken from reference TRBV7-9 and TRBJ1-6, reads DTGVSQNPRHKITKRGQNVTFRCDPISEHNRLYWYRQTLGQGPEFLTYFQNEAQLEKSRLLSDRFSAERPKGSFSTLEIQRTEQGDSAMYLCASSLAPGGNSPLHFGNGTRLTVT.

This chain uses TRBV2 with TRBJ1-1; D possibly corresponds to TRBD1 (5 bases). CDR1 is SNHLY and CDR2 is FYNNEI in the germline V gene. Trimming removed 7 bases at V and 5 bases at J, with 8 bases between. The CDR3 totals 11 residues. The CDR3 DNA is TGTGCCAGCATTCAGGGAACTGAAGCTTTCTTT. Its translation: CASIQGTEAFF.

This sequence joins TRBV10-3 and TRBJ2-7, with a weak D call TRBD1 (5 bases). This CDR3 spans 12 amino acids. Germline V gene lookup returns CDR1 ENHRY and CDR2 SYGVKD. V lost 5 bases to trimming and J lost 1 base, with 6 bases between them. The CDR3 loop reads CAISTGSYEQYF. The CDR3 bases are TGTGCCATCAGTACAGGTTCCTACGAGCAGTACTTC.

This chain links TRBV30 with TRBJ2-1, with 12 bases that match TRBD2. Germline trimming cut 0 bases from V and 9 bases from J; bases unmatched to any gene: 6. Germline CDR1 and CDR2: GTSNPN and SVGIG (reference sequence). This CDR3 region has 15 residues. The CDR3 DNA follows: TGTGCCTGGAGTGTACCGACTAGCGGGGGTGGTGAGCAGTTCTTC. It yields the protein CAWSVPTSGGGEQFF.

This chain uses TRBV19 with TRBJ1-1; D may be TRBD1 (5 bases). This CDR3 spans 19 amino acids. Germline lookup yields CDR1 LNHDA and CDR2 SQIVND (reference sequence). Trimming removed 3 bases from V and 0 bases from J, with 23 bases in between. CDR3 loop: CASSIARRFRNRMNTEAFF. CDR3 coding DNA: TGTGCCAGTAGTATTGCGAGGCGGTTTAGGAACAGGATGAACACTGAAGCTTTCTTT.

The chain couples TRBV13 to TRBJ2-5, with D possibly being TRBD2 (6 bases). This CDR3 is 14 amino acids long. Trimming took 2 bases from V and 0 from J, leaving 7 bases between them. Germline-derived CDR1 and CDR2 are PRHDT and FYEKMQ (reference sequence). CDR3 DNA sequence: TGTGCCAGCAGCTTACGGGGGAACCAAGAGACCCAGTACTTC. Encoded protein: CASSLRGNQETQYF. The variable domain in full, with the rest retrieved from reference TRBV13 and TRBJ2-5, is AAGVIQSPRHLIKEKRETATLKCYPIPRHDTVYWYQQGPGQDPQFLISFYEKMQSDKGSIPDRFSAQQFSDYHSELNMSSLELGDSALYFCASSLRGNQETQYFGPGTRLLVL.

This clone was observed a few times. The chain links TRBV5-1 to TRBJ2-2, with 7 bases lining up with TRBD2. The J segment lost 8 bases and the V segment lost 10 bases, leaving 5 bases of the junction unmatched. This CDR3 spans 11 amino acids. Germline CDR1 reads SGHRS; CDR2 reads YFSETQ. The CDR3 loop reads CAGGREGELFF. The CDR3 bases are TGCGCCGGAGGGCGGGAGGGGGAGCTGTTTTTT.

The rearrangement uses TRBV28 and TRBJ2-3; D is perhaps TRBD1 (5 bases). The CDR3 runs to 13 residues. Trimming shortened V by 3 bases and J by 11 bases, and 15 bases separated the two germline ends. Germline lookup yields CDR1 MDHEN and CDR2 SYDVKM. This chain's CDR3 is CASSLMAYQGQYF. The CDR3 DNA follows: TGTGCCAGCAGTTTGATGGCTTATCAGGGGCAGTATTTT.

The chain joins TRBV27 to TRBJ1-1; D possibly corresponds to TRBD1 (5 bases). This CDR3 spans 13 amino acids. CDR1 and CDR2 from the germline V gene are MNHEY and SMNVEV (reference sequence). V was clipped by 5 bases and J by 1 base, with 8 bases between them. The CDR3 sequence is CASSLQGNTEAFF. The CDR3 nucleotides are TGTGCCAGCAGTCTCCAGGGGAACACTGAAGCTTTCTTT.

The chain has TRBV19 and TRBJ1-1; 7 bases are shared with TRBD1. Germline CDR1 and CDR2: LNHDA and SQIVND (reference sequence). The CDR3 consists of 14 residues. With V trimmed by 5 bases and J by 6 bases, 9 bases remained unmatched. The CDR3 bases are TGTGCCAGTAGTTACCAGGGACAGAATTCTGAAGCTTTCTTT. It specifies CASSYQGQNSEAFF.

This clone was seen only a few times. This chain links TRBV7-9 with TRBJ1-5; possibly TRBD1 for D (6 bases). CDR3 length: 14 amino acids. CDR1 and CDR2 from the germline V gene are SEHNR and FQNEAQ (reference sequence). V was cut by 5 bases and J by 6 bases, with 14 bases left in between. The CDR3 loop is CASSPQGRAQPQHF. In DNA form, the CDR3 reads TGTGCCAGCAGCCCACAGGGTCGAGCTCAGCCCCAGCATTTT.

The chain is built from TRBV30 and TRBJ2-1; the D is unclear. The V end lost 0 bases, the J end lost 4 bases, and 13 bases lay between the germline ends. Germline-derived CDR1 and CDR2 are GTSNPN and SVGIG (reference sequence). This CDR3 is built from 15 residues. CDR3: CAWSVRELRYNEQFF. The CDR3 bases are TGTGCCTGGAGTGTACGCGAACTCCGATACAATGAGCAGTTCTTC.

The chain joins TRBV12-3 or TRBV12-4 to TRBJ1-3, with D unclear. The CDR3 length is 13 residues. V was clipped by 5 bases and J by 2 bases, with 7 bases between them. The CDR3, as DNA: TGTGCCAGCAGTCAGAAAGCTGGAAACACCATATATTTT. Residues: CASSQKAGNTIYF.

V is TRBV7-2 and J is TRBJ1-1; D uncertain. The V and J ends lost 1 base and 1 base respectively, with 7 bases between them. CDR1 is SGHTA, CDR2 FQGNSA, per germline. CDR3 size: 14 residues. The CDR3 nucleotides are TGTGCCAGCAGCTTAGGACAAGCGAACACTGAAGCTTTCTTT. It is translated as CASSLGQANTEAFF.

In its sample, this clone was seen once. J is TRBJ2-5 and V is TRBV28; 7 bases align to TRBD1. The CDR3 is 13 amino acids. Germline CDR1 reads MDHEN; CDR2 reads SYDVKM. J lost 2 bases, V lost 7 bases, and 4 bases had no gene match. CDR3 nucleotides: TGTGCCAGCACCCCAGGGGGACAAGAGACCCAGTACTTC. This sequence encodes CASTPGGQETQYF.

The chain is built from TRBV6-5 and TRBJ2-7, with 7 bases lining up with TRBD1. The V gene end was trimmed by 6 bases and the J gene end by 0 bases; junction bases not matched to a gene: 5. Germline CDR1 and CDR2: MNHEY and SVGAGI. This CDR3 is built from 14 residues. The CDR3 is CASRTGLSSYEQYF. DNA for the CDR3: TGTGCCAGCAGGACAGGGTTGAGCTCCTACGAGCAGTACTTC.

This chain connects TRBV6-6 to TRBJ1-3; no definite D call. The CDR3 is 19 residues long. Deletions cut 6 bases from V and 0 bases from J, with 24 bases between. Germline V gene sequence: CDR1 MNHNY, CDR2 SVGAGI (reference sequence). The CDR3 loop reads CASSSFVVVSGSSGNTIYF. CDR3 DNA: TGTGCCAGCAGCTCCTTTGTGGTGGTATCGGGAAGCTCTGGAAACACCATATATTTT.

The V and J genes are TRBV6-5 and TRBJ2-7; 7 bases match TRBD2. The CDR3 has 14 residues. Trimming at V came to 7 bases and at J to 0 bases, leaving 6 bases not matched to a gene. In germline, CDR1 is MNHEY, CDR2 SVGAGI. CDR3 sequence: CASKRDGNSYEQYF. The DNA for the CDR3 is TGTGCCAGCAAGCGGGACGGAAACTCCTACGAGCAGTACTTC.

The chain is built from TRBV7-2 and TRBJ1-2; no reliable D call. Germline-derived CDR1 and CDR2 are SGHTA and FQGNSA. The CDR3 runs 19 residues. Deletions cut 1 base from V and 0 bases from J, with 21 bases between. In DNA, the CDR3 is TGTGCCAGCAGCTTAGTAGCTATGGCAGCCCTACCCGCTAACTATGGCTACACCTTC. Residues: CASSLVAMAALPANYGYTF.

The CDR3 DNA sequence: TGTGCCAGCAGCACACCGGGACTTATTTCTTTCCTCCACTTT. Its protein product is CASSTPGLISFLHF. The rearrangement links TRBV9 to TRBJ1-6; the D gene is possibly TRBD1 (5 bases). The CDR3 covers 14 residues. Germline loops: CDR1 SGDLS, CDR2 YYNGEE. Trimming took off 4 bases at V and 15 bases at J, with 20 bases between the two ends.

The chain links TRBV5-4 to TRBJ2-6; a possible D gene is TRBD2 (6 bases). V dropped 4 bases and J dropped 2 bases, with 25 bases sitting between them. The CDR3 consists of 20 residues. The germline V gene has CDR1 SGHNT and CDR2 YYREEE (reference sequence). The CDR3 region has the DNA TGTGCCAGCAGCCCAATAGCCGGGAGAGCCCCCCCCACTGGGGCCAACGTCCTGACTTTC. It translates to CASSPIAGRAPPTGANVLTF.